A selection of T cell receptor beta chains follows, all from one sample in a study of T cell responses to AZD1222 COVID-19 vaccine. Assay: immunoSEQ multiplex PCR; the TCRdb copy retains only in-frame clones and omits some. The repertoire has 90,000 or so clones, about 88% of them found once; the top ten carry 15% to 20%. Sequenced here: peripheral blood, sampled on day 0 of AZD1222 vaccination. These receptor sequences come from an adult in good health. CDR3s include the opening cysteine and the closing phenylalanine or tryptophan. The D gene is left open where the match is weak. The listing skips clone size in some rows; elsewhere it reads once, few, many or a size class.

size	V	J	D	CDR3	DNA
.	TRBV4-3	TRBJ1-2	.	CASSQDRAYGYTF	TGCGCCAGCAGCCAAGATCGGGCTTATGGCTACACCTTC
.	TRBV25-1	TRBJ1-2	TRBD1	CASSESGTGSNYGYTF	TGTGCCAGCAGTGAATCCGGGACAGGGTCTAACTATGGCTACACCTTC
.	TRBV6-2/TRBV6-3	TRBJ2-7	.	CASSPPDQTYEQYF	TGTGCCAGCAGTCCCCCCGACCAAACCTACGAGCAGTACTTC
.	TRBV4-2	TRBJ1-1	.	CASSLLEDTEAFF	TGTGCCAGCAGCCTCCTAGAGGACACTGAAGCTTTCTTT
.	TRBV24-1	TRBJ1-3	.	CATSDTNGNTIYF	TGTGCCACCAGTGACACGAACGGTAACACCATATATTTT
.	TRBV9	TRBJ1-4	.	CASSVAAGINEKLFF	TGTGCCAGCAGCGTAGCTGCGGGGATTAATGAAAAACTGTTTTTT
few	TRBV7-9	TRBJ2-4	TRBD1	CASSLGQINIQYF	TGTGCCAGCAGCCTGGGACAGATAAACATTCAGTACTTC
.	TRBV24-1	TRBJ1-2	TRBD1	CATSDPAGTGNGYTF	TGTGCCACCAGTGACCCCGCCGGGACAGGGAATGGCTACACCTTC
.	TRBV30	TRBJ1-4	.	CAWRRGNGRKLFF	TGTGCCTGGAGAAGGGGAAACGGTCGGAAACTGTTTTTT
.	TRBV7-2	TRBJ2-2	TRBD2	CASSLGGSTGELFF	TGTGCCAGCAGCTTAGGCGGGAGCACCGGGGAGCTGTTTTTT
.	TRBV7-8	TRBJ2-1	.	CASSLVEFYNEQFF	TGTGCCAGCAGCTTAGTTGAGTTTTACAATGAGCAGTTCTTC
.	TRBV7-2	TRBJ2-7	TRBD2	CASSLGAAGGGEQYF	TGTGCCAGCAGCTTAGGGGCGGCGGGAGGGGGCGAGCAGTACTTC
.	TRBV2	TRBJ2-7	.	CASSEINEQYF	TGTGCCAGCAGTGAAATTAACGAGCAGTACTTC
.	TRBV10-3	TRBJ2-1	TRBD1	CAISDQGAPVEQFF	TGTGCCATCAGTGACCAGGGGGCCCCTGTTGAGCAGTTCTTC
few	TRBV10-3	TRBJ2-5	TRBD2	CAISAPGGDETQYF	TGTGCCATCAGTGCCCCGGGGGGGGACGAGACCCAGTACTTC
.	TRBV3-1/TRBV3-2	TRBJ1-2	.	CASSPVASVVYTF	TGTGCCAGCAGCCCCGTGGCGAGTGTCGTCTACACCTTC
once	TRBV12-3/TRBV12-4	TRBJ1-1	.	CASSFRRTTEAFF	TGTGCCAGCAGTTTTAGGCGGACCACTGAAGCTTTCTTT
.	TRBV6-2/TRBV6-3	TRBJ1-2	.	CASSYARNLANYGYTF	TGTGCCAGCAGTTATGCCAGGAATTTAGCTAACTATGGCTACACCTTC
.	TRBV19	TRBJ1-2	.	CASSPWGAHGYTF	TGTGCCAGTAGTCCGTGGGGGGCCCATGGCTACACCTTC
.	TRBV6-5	TRBJ2-5	.	CASRGQGPETQYF	TGTGCCAGCAGGGGGCAGGGCCCAGAGACCCAGTACTTC
once	TRBV12-3/TRBV12-4	TRBJ2-2	.	CASRSWGLPELFF	TGTGCCAGCAGGAGCTGGGGGTTACCGGAGCTGTTTTTT
.	TRBV28	TRBJ1-4	TRBD1	CASRGGQGGEKLFF	TGTGCCAGCAGGGGAGGACAGGGAGGAGAAAAACTGTTTTTT
few	TRBV4-3	TRBJ2-7	.	CASSQVGWEQYF	TGCGCCAGCAGCCAAGTCGGGTGGGAGCAGTACTTC
.	TRBV12-3/TRBV12-4	TRBJ2-7	.	CASTFGRAYEQYF	TGTGCCAGCACTTTTGGACGAGCCTACGAGCAGTACTTC
.	TRBV6-5	TRBJ1-6	.	CASSYSSPNLLHF	TGTGCCAGCAGTTACTCTTCGCCAAACCTCCTCCACTTT
.	TRBV28	TRBJ1-4	.	CASSLGGDEKLFF	TGTGCCAGCAGTTTAGGGGGGGATGAAAAACTGTTTTTT
once	TRBV12-3/TRBV12-4	TRBJ2-7	.	CASSEGYEQYF	TGTGCCAGCAGTGAGGGGTACGAGCAGTACTTC
.	TRBV21-1	TRBJ1-5	.	CASSTSLEPQHF	TGTGCCAGCAGCACCTCGTTGGAGCCCCAGCATTTT
.	TRBV19	TRBJ2-1	.	CATLPFLSSSYNEQFF	TGTGCCACCCTTCCCTTTTTATCGAGCTCCTACAATGAGCAGTTCTTC
few	TRBV9	TRBJ2-3	TRBD2	CASSVGSGGTDTQYF	TGTGCCAGCAGCGTAGGTAGCGGGGGAACAGATACGCAGTATTTT
.	TRBV7-8	TRBJ2-6	.	CASSFSSSGANVLTF	TGTGCCAGCAGCTTCAGCAGCTCTGGGGCCAACGTCCTGACTTTC
once	TRBV6-4	TRBJ2-1	.	CASSESGRDEQFF	TGTGCCAGCAGTGAAAGCGGGCGAGATGAGCAGTTCTTC
few	TRBV12-3/TRBV12-4	TRBJ2-1	.	CASSLSRDEQFF	TGTGCCAGCAGTTTAAGTAGGGATGAGCAGTTCTTC
.	TRBV18	TRBJ1-2	.	CASSPGADLGYGYTF	TGTGCCAGCTCACCAGGGGCGGACCTTGGCTATGGCTACACCTTC
.	TRBV5-8	TRBJ1-6	.	CASSPGQGYNSPLHF	TGTGCCAGCAGCCCTGGACAAGGGTATAATTCACCCCTCCACTTT
.	TRBV18	TRBJ2-7	.	CASSRTDSYEQYF	TGTGCCAGCTCTCGGACAGACTCCTACGAGCAGTACTTC
few	TRBV21-1	TRBJ1-1	.	CASSKHTGLEAFF	TGTGCCAGCAGCAAACACACAGGCCTTGAAGCTTTCTTT
.	TRBV18	TRBJ2-1	TRBD2	CASSPPASGGDEQFF	TGTGCCAGCTCACCACCGGCTAGCGGGGGGGATGAGCAGTTCTTC
.	TRBV10-3	TRBJ1-1	TRBD1	CAISEPGQARGTEAFF	TGTGCCATCAGTGAGCCCGGACAGGCCAGGGGCACTGAAGCTTTCTTT
.	TRBV3-1/TRBV3-2	TRBJ1-6	TRBD1	CASSWDSLNSPLHF	TGTGCCAGCAGTTGGGACAGCCTAAATTCACCCCTCCACTTT
once	TRBV2	TRBJ1-1	TRBD1	CASRQGLGSTEAFF	TGTGCCAGCAGACAGGGGCTGGGGAGCACTGAAGCTTTCTTT
.	TRBV27	TRBJ1-6	.	CASSPGGGYNSPLHF	TGTGCCAGCAGTCCCGGCGGGGGCTATAATTCACCCCTCCACTTT
.	TRBV11-3	TRBJ2-7	TRBD1	CASSEGQGSYEQYF	TGTGCCAGCAGTGAGGGACAGGGCTCCTACGAGCAGTACTTC
.	TRBV2	TRBJ2-6	.	CASSPTSGANVLTF	TGTGCCAGCAGTCCCACCTCTGGGGCCAACGTCCTGACTTTC
once	TRBV6-5	TRBJ1-1	.	CASSYSTDSYSEAFF	TGTGCCAGCAGTTACTCGACGGACAGTTATTCGGAAGCTTTCTTT
.	TRBV7-8	TRBJ1-5	TRBD1	CASSFGTGGNQPQHF	TGTGCCAGCAGCTTCGGGACAGGGGGCAATCAGCCCCAGCATTTT
.	TRBV11-2	TRBJ2-7	TRBD1	CASRNRGTSTEQYF	TGTGCCAGCAGGAACAGGGGTACCTCTACGGAGCAGTACTTC
.	TRBV4-1	TRBJ1-2	.	CASSQDQGTRGYTF	TGCGCCAGCAGCCAAGATCAGGGTACGAGAGGCTACACCTTC
.	TRBV19	TRBJ1-1	.	CAALTNTEAFF	TGTGCCGCCCTGACGAACACTGAAGCTTTCTTT
.	TRBV13	TRBJ1-2	TRBD1	CASSLHRGRANYGYTF	TGTGCCAGCAGCTTACACAGGGGCCGAGCTAACTATGGCTACACCTTC
.	TRBV6-1	TRBJ2-4	.	CASSEAHILLAKNIQYF	TGTGCCAGCAGTGAAGCGCACATACTACTAGCCAAAAACATTCAGTACTTC
.	TRBV9	TRBJ1-1	.	CASSVEDRPNVNTEAFF	TGTGCCAGCAGCGTAGAAGACAGGCCAAATGTGAACACTGAAGCTTTCTTT
.	TRBV7-2	TRBJ2-2	.	CASSLMAGELFF	TGTGCCAGCAGCTTAATGGCCGGGGAGCTGTTTTTT